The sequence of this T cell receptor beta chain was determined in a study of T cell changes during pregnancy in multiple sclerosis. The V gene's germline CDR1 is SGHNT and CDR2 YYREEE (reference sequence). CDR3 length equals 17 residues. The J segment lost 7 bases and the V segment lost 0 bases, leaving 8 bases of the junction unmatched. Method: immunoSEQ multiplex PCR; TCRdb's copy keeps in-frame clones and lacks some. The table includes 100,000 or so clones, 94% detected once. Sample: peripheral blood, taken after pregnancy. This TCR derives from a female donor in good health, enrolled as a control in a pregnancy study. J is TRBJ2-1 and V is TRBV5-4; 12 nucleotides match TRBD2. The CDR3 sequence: CASSLASGRGSRNEQFF. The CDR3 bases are TGTGCCAGCAGCTTGGCTAGCGGGAGGGGATCCCGGAATGAGCAGTTCTTC.